The present entry profiles one TCR beta chain with its context. CDR3 length: 17 amino acids. CDR1 is SEHNR and CDR2 is FQNEAQ in the germline V gene (reference sequence). Trimming cost V 5 bases and J 0 bases, with 17 bases left between them. Documented time point: baseline, week 1 (first vaccination visit). The treatment: pre-vaccination baseline after standard-of-care therapy. New astrocytomas of WHO grade 3 or 4 that were IDH1-mutant and ATRX-lost were found in the donors. The protocol was immunoSEQ multiplex PCR, while the TCRdb copy is restricted to in-frame clones and leaves out a portion. The sample lists about 67,000 clones, around 80% occurring once. The data were taken from a study of a mutant IDH1 vaccine in newly diagnosed glioma.

Sequenced material: peripheral blood mononuclear cells (PBMCs), taken from a glioma patient treated with radiotherapy, temozolomide or both. The clonotype was recovered from a woman aged 18-29 years with glioma. Some clones in this sample may be carry-over from other donors' samples. This chain joins TRBV7-9 and TRBJ1-3; D not certain. The CDR3, as DNA: TGTGCCAGCAGCCCCCCTGAGGGCAGTGTCTCTGGAAACACCATATATTTT. Its protein product is CASSPPEGSVSGNTIYF.